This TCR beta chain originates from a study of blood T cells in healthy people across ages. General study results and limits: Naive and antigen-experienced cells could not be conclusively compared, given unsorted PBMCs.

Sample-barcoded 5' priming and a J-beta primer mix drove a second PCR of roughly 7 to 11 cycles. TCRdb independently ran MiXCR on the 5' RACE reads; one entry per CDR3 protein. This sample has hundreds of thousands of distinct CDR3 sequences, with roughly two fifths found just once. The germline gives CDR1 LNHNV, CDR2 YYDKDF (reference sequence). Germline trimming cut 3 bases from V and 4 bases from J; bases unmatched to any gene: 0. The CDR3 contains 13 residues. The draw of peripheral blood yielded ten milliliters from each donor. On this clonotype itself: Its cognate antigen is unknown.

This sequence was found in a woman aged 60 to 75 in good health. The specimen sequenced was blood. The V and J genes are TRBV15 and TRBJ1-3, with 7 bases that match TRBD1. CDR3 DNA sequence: TGTGCCACCAGCAGGGACAGGGGAAACACCATATATTTT. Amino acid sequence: CATSRDRGNTIYF.